This T cell receptor beta chain is from a study of T-cell memory formation after mild COVID-19. Only a few counts were recorded for this clonotype. The V and J ends lost 0 bases and 3 bases, in that order; junction bases with no gene match: 7. The CDR3 has 16 amino acids. Germline V lookup: CDR1 MGHRA, CDR2 YSYEKL. TCRdb processed the 5' RACE reads anew with MiXCR; each CDR3 protein has one entry. The data hold hundreds of thousands of distinct CDR3 sequences, with roughly 15% observed a single time. The specimen was PBMCs or a T cell subset sorted from them (not recorded which). This chain connects TRBV4-1 to TRBJ2-7, with TRBD2 matching over 8 bases. The sequence was collected from a man aged 18 to 30 who had mild COVID-19 (a few samples of this study predate the infection). Cell type and time point are not known. This CDR3 reads CASSQEGAGVYYEQYF. The CDR3 DNA is TGCGCCAGCAGCCAAGAAGGAGCGGGGGTCTACTACGAGCAGTACTTC.